The source of this T cell receptor (beta chain) is a study of Ad26.COV2.S vaccination and SARS-CoV-2 variants. The wider study: Intramuscular Ad26.COV2.S doses were given once or twice, 56 days apart. Notes on the study in general: Vaccine and placebo recipients had similar non-spike TCR breadth.

Stated treatment: around 19 received Ad26.COV2.S at low or high dose, single or two shots; several received placebo; per-sample allocation not given. Following the first vaccine or placebo injection, samples were taken on day 63. Remarks on this clone: As yet, its antigen is unknown.

CDR3 length equals 13 residues. The germline V and J ends were trimmed by 8 bases and 1 base, with 10 bases remaining between them. Germline CDR1 reads MNHNY; CDR2 reads SVGAGI (reference sequence). Assay: immunoSEQ multiplex PCR; the TCRdb copy retains only in-frame clones and omits some. The sample lists about 400,000 clones, 75% to 90% occurring once. This chain joins TRBV6-6 and TRBJ2-3, with a tentative D call TRBD2 (5 bases). Material: peripheral blood, obtained in a trial of Ad26.COV2.S vaccine versus placebo. This TCR was sampled from a person between 18 and 60 years old who received the Ad26.COV2.S COVID-19 vaccine or a placebo. The CDR3 DNA is TGTGCCAGCTCGGGAAGGGGCACAGATACGCAGTATTTT. Residues: CASSGRGTDTQYF.